Listed below are T cell receptor beta chains from one sample, sequenced in a study of cytomegalovirus exposure and HLA in healthy donors. Sequenced by immunoSEQ multiplex PCR; TCRdb stores in-frame clones only, minus some. The sample holds roughly 140,000 clones, around 79% seen once. The sample consisted of PBMCs. These receptors all stem from a man aged 40-50 years in good health and CMV-seropositive. Each CDR3 is given with its conserved first and last residue. Each record gives: V gene, J gene, clone size, D gene, CDR3 DNA, CDR3 protein. A D gene is named only where the DNA matches it firmly. Clone size is stated in some rows and not others, as once, few, many or a class when expanded.

V: TRBV29-1; J: TRBJ2-7; size: NA; D: NA; DNA: TGCAGCGTAGTACAGGGATATAACGACGAGCAGTACTTC; CDR3: CSVVQGYNDEQYF
V: TRBV5-1; J: TRBJ2-5; size: once; D: NA; DNA: TGCGCCAGCAGCTTCAACAGGGATGGGGAGACCCAGTACTTC; CDR3: CASSFNRDGETQYF
V: TRBV7-8; J: TRBJ2-5; size: NA; D: NA; DNA: TGTGCCAGCAGCTTAGTATATATTGGCATCCCACAGAGTGAGACCCAGTACTTC; CDR3: CASSLVYIGIPQSETQYF
V: TRBV30; J: TRBJ2-7; size: NA; D: NA; DNA: TGTGCCTGGAGTCCTCCCACATACGGGTTGGAGCAGTACTTC; CDR3: CAWSPPTYGLEQYF
V: TRBV7-2; J: TRBJ2-7; size: NA; D: TRBD1; DNA: TGTGCCAGCAGCTTAAGGGGGACAGGGATCTACGAGCAGTACTTC; CDR3: CASSLRGTGIYEQYF
V: TRBV11-1; J: TRBJ2-5; size: NA; D: NA; DNA: TGTGCCAGCAGATACGGGGGAGTCCAAGAGACCCAGTACTTC; CDR3: CASRYGGVQETQYF
V: TRBV12-5; J: TRBJ1-4; size: NA; D: NA; DNA: TGTGCTAGTGGTTTCTACAGCAAACAAGCAACTAATGAAAAACTGTTTTTT; CDR3: CASGFYSKQATNEKLFF
V: TRBV27; J: TRBJ1-2; size: NA; D: NA; DNA: TGTGCCAGCAGTTTAAGGCAGGGTCACTATGGCTACACCTTC; CDR3: CASSLRQGHYGYTF
V: TRBV7-8; J: TRBJ2-5; size: NA; D: TRBD2; DNA: TGTGCCAGCAGTCCCGTGGTAGCGGGAGGATTGGAGACCCAGTACTTC; CDR3: CASSPVVAGGLETQYF
V: TRBV7-2; J: TRBJ1-5; size: NA; D: NA; DNA: TGTGCCAGCAGCTTAGCTCCGGGGGAAGGACAGCCCCAGCATTTT; CDR3: CASSLAPGEGQPQHF
V: TRBV7-8; J: TRBJ2-6; size: NA; D: NA; DNA: TGTGCCAGCAGCTTAGCCCAGGGTCCCGGGGCCAACGTCCTGACTTTC; CDR3: CASSLAQGPGANVLTF
V: TRBV6-5; J: TRBJ1-5; size: once; D: TRBD1; DNA: TGTGCCAGCAGTAACGGACAGGGCCACAATCAGCCCCAGCATTTT; CDR3: CASSNGQGHNQPQHF
V: TRBV2; J: TRBJ2-5; size: NA; D: NA; DNA: TGTGCCAGCAGTGAAGCGGGAGGAGGCGGACCAAAGGCAGAGACCCAGTACTTC; CDR3: CASSEAGGGGPKAETQYF
V: TRBV4-1; J: TRBJ2-3; size: NA; D: NA; DNA: TGCGCCAGCAGCCAACCTAGCACAGATACGCAGTATTTT; CDR3: CASSQPSTDTQYF